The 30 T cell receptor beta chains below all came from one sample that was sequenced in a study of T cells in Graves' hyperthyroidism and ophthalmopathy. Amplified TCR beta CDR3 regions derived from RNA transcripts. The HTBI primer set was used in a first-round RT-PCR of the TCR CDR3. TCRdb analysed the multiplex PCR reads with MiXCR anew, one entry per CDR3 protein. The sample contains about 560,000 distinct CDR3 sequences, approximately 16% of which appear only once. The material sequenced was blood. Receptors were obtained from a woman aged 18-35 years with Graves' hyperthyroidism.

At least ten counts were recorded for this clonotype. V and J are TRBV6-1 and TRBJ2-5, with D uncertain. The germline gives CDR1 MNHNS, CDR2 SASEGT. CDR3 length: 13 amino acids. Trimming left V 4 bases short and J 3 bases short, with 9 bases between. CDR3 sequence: CASSGQLEETQYF. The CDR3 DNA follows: TGTGCCAGCAGTGGACAATTAGAAGAGACCCAGTACTTC.

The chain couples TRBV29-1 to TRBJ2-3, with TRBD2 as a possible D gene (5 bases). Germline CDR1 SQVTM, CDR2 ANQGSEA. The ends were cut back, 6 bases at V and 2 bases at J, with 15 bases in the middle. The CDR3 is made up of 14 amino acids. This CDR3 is CSVDSGILTDTQYF. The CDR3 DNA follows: TGCAGCGTCGACTCCGGGATCCTCACAGATACGCAGTATTTT.

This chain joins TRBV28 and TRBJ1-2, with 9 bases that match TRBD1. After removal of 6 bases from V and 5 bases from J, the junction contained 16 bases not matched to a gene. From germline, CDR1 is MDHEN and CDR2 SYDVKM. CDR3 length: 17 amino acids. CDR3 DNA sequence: TGTGCCAGCAGGGCCGCGAGTAGACGGGACAGGGCGTATGGCTACACCTTC. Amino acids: CASRAASRRDRAYGYTF.

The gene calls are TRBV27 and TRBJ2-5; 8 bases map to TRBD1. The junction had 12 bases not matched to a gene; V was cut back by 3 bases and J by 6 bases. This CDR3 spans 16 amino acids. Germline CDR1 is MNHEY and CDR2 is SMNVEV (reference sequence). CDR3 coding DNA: TGTGCCAGCAGTTTGCCACGACAGGGGTGGAGGCAGACCCAGTACTTC. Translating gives CASSLPRQGWRQTQYF.

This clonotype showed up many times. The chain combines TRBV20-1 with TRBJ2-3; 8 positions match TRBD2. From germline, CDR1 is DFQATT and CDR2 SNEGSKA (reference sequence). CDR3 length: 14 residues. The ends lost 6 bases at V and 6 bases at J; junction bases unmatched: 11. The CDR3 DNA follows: TGCAGTGCCAAGGTCGCGGGGGGCCTCGATACGCAGTATTTT. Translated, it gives CSAKVAGGLDTQYF.

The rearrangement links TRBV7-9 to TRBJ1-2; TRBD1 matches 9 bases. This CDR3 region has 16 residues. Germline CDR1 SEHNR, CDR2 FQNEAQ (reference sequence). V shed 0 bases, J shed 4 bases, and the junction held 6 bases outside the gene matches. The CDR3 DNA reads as TGTGCCAGCAGCTTAGCAATAGGACAGGGGACCTATGGCTACACCTTC. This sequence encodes CASSLAIGQGTYGYTF. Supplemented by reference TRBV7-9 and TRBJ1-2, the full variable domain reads DTGVSQNPRHKITKRGQNVTFRCDPISEHNRLYWYRQTLGQGPEFLTYFQNEAQLEKSRLLSDRFSAERPKGSFSTLEIQRTEQGDSAMYLCASSLAIGQGTYGYTFGSGTRLTVV.

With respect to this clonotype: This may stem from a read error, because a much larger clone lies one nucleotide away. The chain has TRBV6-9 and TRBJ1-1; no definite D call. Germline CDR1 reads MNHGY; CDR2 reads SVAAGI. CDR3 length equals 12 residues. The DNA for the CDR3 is TGTGCCAGCAGAAGAAGTTACACTGAAGCTCTCTTT. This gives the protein CASRRSYTEALF.

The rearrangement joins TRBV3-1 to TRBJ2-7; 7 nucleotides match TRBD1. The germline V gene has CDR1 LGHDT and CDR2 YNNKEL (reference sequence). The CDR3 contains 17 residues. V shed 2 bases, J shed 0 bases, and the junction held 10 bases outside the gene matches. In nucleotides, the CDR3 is TGTGCCAGCAGCCAAATATCCCCGACAGGGAACTCCTACGAGCAGTACTTC. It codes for CASSQISPTGNSYEQYF.

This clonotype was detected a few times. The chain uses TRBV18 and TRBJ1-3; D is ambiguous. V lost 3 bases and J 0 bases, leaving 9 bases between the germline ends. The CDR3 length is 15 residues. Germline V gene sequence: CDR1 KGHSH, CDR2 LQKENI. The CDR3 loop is CASSPPTTSGNTIYF. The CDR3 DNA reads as TGTGCCAGCTCACCCCCGACGACCTCTGGAAACACCATATATTTT.

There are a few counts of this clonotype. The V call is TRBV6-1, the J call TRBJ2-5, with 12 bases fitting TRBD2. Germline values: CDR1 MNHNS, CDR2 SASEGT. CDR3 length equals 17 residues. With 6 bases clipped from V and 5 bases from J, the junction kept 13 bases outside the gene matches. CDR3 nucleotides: TGTGCCAGCAGCGTGACTAAAGAGACTAGCGGGAGTGAGACCCAGTACTTC. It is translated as CASSVTKETSGSETQYF.

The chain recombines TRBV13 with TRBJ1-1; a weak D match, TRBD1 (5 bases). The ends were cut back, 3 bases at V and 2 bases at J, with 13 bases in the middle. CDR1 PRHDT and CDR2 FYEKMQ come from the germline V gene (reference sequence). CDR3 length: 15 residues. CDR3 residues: CASSFAEGLNTEAFF. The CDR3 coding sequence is TGTGCCAGCAGCTTCGCAGAGGGGCTTAACACTGAAGCTTTCTTT.

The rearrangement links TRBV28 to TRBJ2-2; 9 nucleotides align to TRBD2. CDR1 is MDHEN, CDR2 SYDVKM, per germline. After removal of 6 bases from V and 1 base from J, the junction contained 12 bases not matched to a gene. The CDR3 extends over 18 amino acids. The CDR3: CASSRIAGEFLNTGELFF. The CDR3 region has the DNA TGTGCCAGCAGCCGGATAGCGGGAGAATTTTTGAACACCGGGGAGCTGTTTTTT.

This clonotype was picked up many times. CDR3 region: CASSFVGQGYEQYF. In DNA, the CDR3 is TGTGCCAGCAGCTTCGTTGGACAGGGCTACGAGCAGTACTTC. The chain employs TRBV7-9 and TRBJ2-7, with TRBD1 identical over 8 bases. Trimming at V came to 3 bases and at J to 3 bases, leaving 4 bases not matched to a gene. Germline V gene lookup returns CDR1 SEHNR and CDR2 FQNEAQ (reference sequence). The CDR3 length is 14 residues.

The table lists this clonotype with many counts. The CDR3 sequence is CSVELAEHDTQYF. DNA for the CDR3: TGCAGCGTCGAACTAGCCGAGCACGATACGCAGTATTTT. V usage is TRBV29-1 and J usage is TRBJ2-3; TRBD2 is a possible D gene (6 bases). Germline assignment: CDR1 SQVTM and CDR2 ANQGSEA. Trimming shortened V by 6 bases and J by 6 bases, and 16 bases separated the two germline ends. CDR3 size: 13 residues.

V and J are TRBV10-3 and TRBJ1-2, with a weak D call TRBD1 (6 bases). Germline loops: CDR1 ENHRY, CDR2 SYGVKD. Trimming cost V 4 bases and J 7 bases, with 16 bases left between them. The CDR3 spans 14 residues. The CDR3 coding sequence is TGTGCCATCAGTGGTGTGACAGGAGAAGGTGGCTACACCTTC. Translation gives CAISGVTGEGGYTF.

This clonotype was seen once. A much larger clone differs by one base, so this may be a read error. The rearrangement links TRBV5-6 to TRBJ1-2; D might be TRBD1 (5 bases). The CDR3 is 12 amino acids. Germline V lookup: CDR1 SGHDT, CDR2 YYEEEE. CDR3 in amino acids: CASSISGGGDTF. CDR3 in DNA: TGTGCCAGCAGTATCTCTGGGGGTGGCGACACCTTC.

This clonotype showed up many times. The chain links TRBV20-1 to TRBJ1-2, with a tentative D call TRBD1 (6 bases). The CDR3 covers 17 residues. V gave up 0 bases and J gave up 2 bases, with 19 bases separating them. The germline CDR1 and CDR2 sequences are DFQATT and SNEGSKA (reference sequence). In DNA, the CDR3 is TGCAGTGCTAGAGACTCCTTCCCCAGGGGATTGAACTATGGCTACACCTTC. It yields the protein CSARDSFPRGLNYGYTF.

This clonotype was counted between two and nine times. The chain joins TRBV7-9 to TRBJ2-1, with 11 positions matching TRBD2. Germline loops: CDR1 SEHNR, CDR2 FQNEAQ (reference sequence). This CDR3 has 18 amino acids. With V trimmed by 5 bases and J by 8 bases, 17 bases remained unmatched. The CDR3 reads CASSRAVWGFSGRDEQFF. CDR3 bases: TGTGCCAGCAGCAGAGCCGTGTGGGGGTTTAGCGGGAGGGATGAGCAGTTCTTC.

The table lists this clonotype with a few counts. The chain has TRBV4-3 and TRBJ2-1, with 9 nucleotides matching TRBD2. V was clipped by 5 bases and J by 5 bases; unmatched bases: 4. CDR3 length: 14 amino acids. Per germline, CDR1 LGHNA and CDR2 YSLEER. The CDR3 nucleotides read TGCGCCAGCAGCACTAGCGGGCCGCACAATGAGCAGTTCTTC. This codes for CASSTSGPHNEQFF.

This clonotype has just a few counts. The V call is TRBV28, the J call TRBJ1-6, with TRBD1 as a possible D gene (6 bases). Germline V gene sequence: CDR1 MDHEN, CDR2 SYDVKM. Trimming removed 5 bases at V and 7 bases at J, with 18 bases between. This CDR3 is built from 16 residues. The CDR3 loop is CASSKPRTVKNSPLHF. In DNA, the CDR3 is TGTGCCAGCAGTAAACCTCGGACAGTCAAGAATTCACCCCTCCACTTT.

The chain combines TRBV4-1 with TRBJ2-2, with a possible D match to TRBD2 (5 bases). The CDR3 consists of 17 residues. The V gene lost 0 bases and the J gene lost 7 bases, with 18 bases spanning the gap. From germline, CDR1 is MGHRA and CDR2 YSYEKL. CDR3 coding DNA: TGCGCCAGCAGCCAAGATCTAGGACGAAGCCGGGGCGGGGAGCTGTTTTTT. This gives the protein CASSQDLGRSRGGELFF.

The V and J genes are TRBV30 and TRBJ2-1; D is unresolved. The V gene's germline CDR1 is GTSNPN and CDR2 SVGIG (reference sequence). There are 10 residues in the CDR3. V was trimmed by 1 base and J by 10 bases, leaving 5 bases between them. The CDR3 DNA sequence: TGTGCCTGGAGTGGAAGGGAGCAGTTCTTC. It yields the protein CAWSGREQFF.

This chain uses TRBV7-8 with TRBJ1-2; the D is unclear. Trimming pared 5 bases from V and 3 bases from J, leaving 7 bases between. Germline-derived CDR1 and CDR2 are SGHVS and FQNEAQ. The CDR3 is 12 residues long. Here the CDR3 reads CASSDGDYGYTF. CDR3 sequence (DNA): TGTGCCAGCAGCGACGGTGACTATGGCTACACCTTC.

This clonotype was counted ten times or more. The CDR3 sequence: CASSYGLRDRAGYEQYF. CDR3 sequence (DNA): TGTGCCAGCAGTTACGGCCTCCGGGACAGGGCTGGGTACGAGCAGTACTTC. The genes are TRBV6-2 or TRBV6-3 and TRBJ2-7, with TRBD1 matching 9 bases. This CDR3 is 17 amino acids long. J was trimmed by 4 bases and V by 2 bases; bases with no gene match: 12. Per the germline V gene, CDR1 is MNHEY and CDR2 is SVGEGT.

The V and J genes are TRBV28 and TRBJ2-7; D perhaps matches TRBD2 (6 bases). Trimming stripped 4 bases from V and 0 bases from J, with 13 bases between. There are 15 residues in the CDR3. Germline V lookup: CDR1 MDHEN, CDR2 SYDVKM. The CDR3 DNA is TGTGCCAGCAGTTCCAGGACTACCGGCTCCTACGAGCAGTACTTC. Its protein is CASSSRTTGSYEQYF. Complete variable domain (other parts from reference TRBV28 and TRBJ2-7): DVKVTQSSRYLVKRTGEKVFLECVQDMDHENMFWYRQDPGLGLRLIYFSYDVKMKEKGDIPEGYSVSREKKERFSLILESASTNQTSMYLCASSSRTTGSYEQYFGPGTRLTVT.

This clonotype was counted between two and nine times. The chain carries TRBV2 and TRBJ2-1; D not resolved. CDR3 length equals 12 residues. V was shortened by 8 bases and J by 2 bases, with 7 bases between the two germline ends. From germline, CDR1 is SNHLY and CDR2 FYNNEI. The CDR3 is CASPVAYNEQFF. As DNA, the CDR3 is TGTGCCAGCCCCGTCGCCTACAATGAGCAGTTCTTC.

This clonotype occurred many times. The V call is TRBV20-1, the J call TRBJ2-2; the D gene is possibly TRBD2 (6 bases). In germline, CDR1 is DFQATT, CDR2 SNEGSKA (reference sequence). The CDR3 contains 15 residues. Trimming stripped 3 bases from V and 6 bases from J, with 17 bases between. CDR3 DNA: TGCAGTGCTAGTTGGTTTCAGGGAGGCGCCGGGGAGCTGTTTTTT. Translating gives CSASWFQGGAGELFF.

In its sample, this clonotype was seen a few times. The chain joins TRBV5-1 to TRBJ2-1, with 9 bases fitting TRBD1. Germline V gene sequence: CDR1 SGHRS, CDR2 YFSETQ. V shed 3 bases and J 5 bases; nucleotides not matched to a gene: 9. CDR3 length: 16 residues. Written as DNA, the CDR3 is TGCGCCAGCAGCTATGTAACGGGACAGGGAAACAATGAGCAGTTCTTC. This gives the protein CASSYVTGQGNNEQFF.

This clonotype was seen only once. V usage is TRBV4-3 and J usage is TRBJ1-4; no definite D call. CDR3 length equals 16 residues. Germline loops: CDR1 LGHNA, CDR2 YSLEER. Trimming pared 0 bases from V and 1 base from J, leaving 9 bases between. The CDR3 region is CASSQDRDLTNEKLFF. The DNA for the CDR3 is TGCGCCAGCAGCCAAGATCGGGATTTAACTAATGAAAAACTGTTTTTT.

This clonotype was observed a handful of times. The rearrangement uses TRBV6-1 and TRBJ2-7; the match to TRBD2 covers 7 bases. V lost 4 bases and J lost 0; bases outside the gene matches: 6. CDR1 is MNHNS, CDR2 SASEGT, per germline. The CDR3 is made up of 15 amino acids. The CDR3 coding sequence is TGTGCCAGCAGTGGCTCCCAGCGGGGCTCCTACGAGCAGTACTTC. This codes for CASSGSQRGSYEQYF.